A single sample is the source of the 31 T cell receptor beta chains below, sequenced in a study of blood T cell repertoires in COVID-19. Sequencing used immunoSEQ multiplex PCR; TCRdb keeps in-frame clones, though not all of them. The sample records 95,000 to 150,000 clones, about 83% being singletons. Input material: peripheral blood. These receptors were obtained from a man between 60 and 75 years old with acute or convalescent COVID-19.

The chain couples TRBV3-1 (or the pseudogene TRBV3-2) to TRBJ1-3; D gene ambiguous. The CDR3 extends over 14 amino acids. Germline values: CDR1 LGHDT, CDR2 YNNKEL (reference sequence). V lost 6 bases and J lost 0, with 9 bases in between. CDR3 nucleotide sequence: TGTGCCAGCAGTCGCAGACTCTCTGGAAACACCATATATTTT. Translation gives CASSRRLSGNTIYF.

CDR3 amino acids: CACLSGVSYEQYF. In nucleotides, the CDR3 is TGTGCCTGTCTTAGCGGGGTCTCCTACGAGCAGTACTTC. This rearrangement joins TRBV30 to TRBJ2-7, with 8 bases identical to TRBD2. The V gene's germline CDR1 is GTSNPN and CDR2 SVGIG (reference sequence). CDR3 length equals 13 residues. Losses at the gene ends were 6 bases for V and 0 bases for J; bases not matched to a gene: 4.

CDR3 amino acids: CASSGGLAAYNEQFF. For the CDR3, the DNA is TGTGCCAGTAGTGGGGGACTAGCGGCCTACAATGAGCAGTTCTTC. The chain links TRBV19 to TRBJ2-1; the match to TRBD2 covers 11 bases. Germline V gives CDR1 LNHDA, CDR2 SQIVND (reference sequence). The CDR3 loop spans 15 amino acids. Germline trimming cut 5 bases from V and 2 bases from J; bases unmatched to any gene: 2.

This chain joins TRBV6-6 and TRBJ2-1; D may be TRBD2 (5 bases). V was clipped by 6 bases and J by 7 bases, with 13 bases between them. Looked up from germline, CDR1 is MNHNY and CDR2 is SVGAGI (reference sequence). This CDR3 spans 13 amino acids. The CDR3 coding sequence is TGTGCCAGCAGCTACCTCCGGGGTAATGAGCAGTTCTTC. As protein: CASSYLRGNEQFF.

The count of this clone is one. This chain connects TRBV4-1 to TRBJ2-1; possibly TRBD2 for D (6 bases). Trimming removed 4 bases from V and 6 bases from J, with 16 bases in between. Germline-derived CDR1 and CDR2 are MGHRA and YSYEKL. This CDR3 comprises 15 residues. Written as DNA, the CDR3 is TGCGCCAGCAGCCCCCTGCGGACTATCGGCAATGAGCAGTTCTTC. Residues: CASSPLRTIGNEQFF.

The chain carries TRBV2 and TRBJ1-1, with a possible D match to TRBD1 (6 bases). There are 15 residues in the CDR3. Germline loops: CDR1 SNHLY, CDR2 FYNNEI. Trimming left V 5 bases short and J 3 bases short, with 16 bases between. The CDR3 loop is CASSSPRQGHTEAFF. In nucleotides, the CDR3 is TGTGCCAGCAGTTCCCCTCGTCAGGGGCACACTGAAGCTTTCTTT.

CDR3 loop: CASSLTRSAEKLFF. The CDR3 DNA is TGCGCCAGCAGCTTGACTCGAAGCGCTGAAAAACTGTTTTTT. This sequence joins TRBV5-1 and TRBJ1-4; D gene uncertain. The V gene lost 1 base and the J gene lost 7 bases, with 11 bases spanning the gap. The germline CDR1 and CDR2 sequences are SGHRS and YFSETQ. The CDR3 has 14 amino acids.

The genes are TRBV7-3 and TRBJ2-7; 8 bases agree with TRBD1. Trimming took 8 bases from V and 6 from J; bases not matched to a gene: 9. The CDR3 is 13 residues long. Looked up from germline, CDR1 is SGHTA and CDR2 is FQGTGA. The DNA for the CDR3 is TGTGCCAGCGGGGACAGGAAGGGGGGCGAGCAGTACTTC. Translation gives CASGDRKGGEQYF.

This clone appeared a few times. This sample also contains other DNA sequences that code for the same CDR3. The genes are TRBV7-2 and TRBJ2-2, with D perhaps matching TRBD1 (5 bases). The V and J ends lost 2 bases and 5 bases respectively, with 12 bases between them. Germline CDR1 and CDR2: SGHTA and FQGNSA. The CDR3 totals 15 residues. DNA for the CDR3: TGTGCCAGCAGCTTAAGTTCAGGGCGAACCGGGGAGCTGTTTTTT. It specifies CASSLSSGRTGELFF.

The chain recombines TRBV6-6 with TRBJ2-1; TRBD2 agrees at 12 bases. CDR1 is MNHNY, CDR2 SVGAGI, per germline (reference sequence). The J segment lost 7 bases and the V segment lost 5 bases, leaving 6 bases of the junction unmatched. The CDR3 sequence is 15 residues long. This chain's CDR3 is CASSQLAGGANEQFF. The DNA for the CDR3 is TGTGCCAGCAGTCAACTAGCGGGAGGTGCGAATGAGCAGTTCTTC.

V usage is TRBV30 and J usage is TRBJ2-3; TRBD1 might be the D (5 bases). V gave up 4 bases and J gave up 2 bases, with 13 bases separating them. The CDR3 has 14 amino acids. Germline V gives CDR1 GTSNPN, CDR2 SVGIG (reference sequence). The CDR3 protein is CAWTAGQTTDTQYF. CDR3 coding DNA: TGTGCCTGGACCGCAGGGCAAACCACAGATACGCAGTATTTT.

The CDR3 sequence: CASSPETSGRAFEQFF. For the CDR3, the DNA is TGTGCCAGCAGTCCAGAGACTAGCGGGAGGGCCTTTGAGCAGTTCTTC. The chain uses TRBV28 and TRBJ2-1; 14 bases align to TRBD2. The CDR3 totals 16 residues. The germline V gene encodes CDR1 MDHEN and CDR2 SYDVKM. J was trimmed by 9 bases and V by 5 bases; bases with no gene match: 9.

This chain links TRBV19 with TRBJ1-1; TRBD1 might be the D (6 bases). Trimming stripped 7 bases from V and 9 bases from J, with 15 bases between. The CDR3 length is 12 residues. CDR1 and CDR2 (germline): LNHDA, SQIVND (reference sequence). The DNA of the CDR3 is TGTGCCAGTACCGATTGGGGGGGCCAAGCTTTCTTT. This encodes CASTDWGGQAFF.

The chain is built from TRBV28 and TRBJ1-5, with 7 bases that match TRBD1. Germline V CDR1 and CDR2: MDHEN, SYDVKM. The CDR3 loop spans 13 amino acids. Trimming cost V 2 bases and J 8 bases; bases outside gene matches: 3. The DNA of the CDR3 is TGTGCCAGCAGTTTAGACAGGGAGGAGCCCCAGCATTTT. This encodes CASSLDREEPQHF.

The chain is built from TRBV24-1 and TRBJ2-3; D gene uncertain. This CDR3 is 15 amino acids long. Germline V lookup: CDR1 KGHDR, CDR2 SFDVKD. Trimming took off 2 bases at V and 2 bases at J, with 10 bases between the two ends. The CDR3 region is CATSDSQVLTDTQYF. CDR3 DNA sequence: TGTGCCACCAGTGATTCTCAGGTTCTCACAGATACGCAGTATTTT.

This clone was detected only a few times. The CDR3 bases are TGTGCCAGCAGTCAGCTAGCGGGAGGAAGCAATGAGCAGTTCTTC. Protein product: CASSQLAGGSNEQFF. The chain joins TRBV6-6 to TRBJ2-1, with TRBD2 identical over 11 bases. CDR1 is MNHNY and CDR2 is SVGAGI in the germline V gene (reference sequence). With 5 bases clipped from V and 6 bases from J, the junction kept 6 bases outside the gene matches. The CDR3 contains 15 residues.

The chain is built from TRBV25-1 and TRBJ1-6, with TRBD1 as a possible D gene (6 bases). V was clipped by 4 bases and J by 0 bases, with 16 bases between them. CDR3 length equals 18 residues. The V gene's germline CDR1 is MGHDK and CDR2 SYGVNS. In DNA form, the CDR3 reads TGTGCCAGCAGTGGTACGGGACACTCGAGCTCCTATAATTCACCCCTCCACTTT. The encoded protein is CASSGTGHSSSYNSPLHF.

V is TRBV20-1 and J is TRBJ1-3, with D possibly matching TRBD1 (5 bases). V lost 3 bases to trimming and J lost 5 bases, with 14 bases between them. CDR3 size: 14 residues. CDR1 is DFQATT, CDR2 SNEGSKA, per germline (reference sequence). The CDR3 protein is CSASGQGGRNTIYF. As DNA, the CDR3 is TGCAGTGCTAGTGGGCAGGGTGGGAGAAACACCATATATTTT.

The DNA of the CDR3 is TGTGCCAGCTCACCAAGGCAGGGCCCGTACAATGAGCAGTTCTTC. This sequence encodes CASSPRQGPYNEQFF. The chain couples TRBV18 to TRBJ2-1; possibly TRBD1 for D (5 bases). The CDR3 runs 15 residues. Trimming took 2 bases from V and 4 from J, leaving 12 bases between them. Germline values: CDR1 KGHSH, CDR2 LQKENI.

CDR3 DNA: TGTGCCAGCAGCTACAGGAAGCAACTAGCGCGGACGGGCACAGATACGCAGTATTTT. Protein sequence: CASSYRKQLARTGTDTQYF. The V call is TRBV7-2, the J call TRBJ2-3; TRBD2 aligns across 7 bases. From germline, CDR1 is SGHTA and CDR2 FQGNSA. There are 19 residues in the CDR3. The ends lost 4 bases at V and 1 base at J; junction bases unmatched: 17.

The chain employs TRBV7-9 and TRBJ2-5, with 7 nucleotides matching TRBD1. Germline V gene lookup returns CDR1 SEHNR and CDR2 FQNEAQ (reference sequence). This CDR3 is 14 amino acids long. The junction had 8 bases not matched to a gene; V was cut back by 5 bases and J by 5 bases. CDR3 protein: CASSALTGFETQYF. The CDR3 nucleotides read TGTGCCAGCAGCGCCCTGACAGGGTTTGAGACCCAGTACTTC. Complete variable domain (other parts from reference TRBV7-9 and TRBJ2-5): DTGVSQNPRHKITKRGQNVTFRCDPISEHNRLYWYRQTLGQGPEFLTYFQNEAQLEKSRLLSDRFSAERPKGSFSTLEIQRTEQGDSAMYLCASSALTGFETQYFGPGTRLLVL.

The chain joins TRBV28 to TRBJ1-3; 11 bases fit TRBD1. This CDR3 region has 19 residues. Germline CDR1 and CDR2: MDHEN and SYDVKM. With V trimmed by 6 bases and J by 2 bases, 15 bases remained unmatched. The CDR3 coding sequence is TGTGCCAGCAGACCCCCTGGGACAGGGGGAAAGCCGCCTGGAAACACCATATATTTT. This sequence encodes CASRPPGTGGKPPGNTIYF.

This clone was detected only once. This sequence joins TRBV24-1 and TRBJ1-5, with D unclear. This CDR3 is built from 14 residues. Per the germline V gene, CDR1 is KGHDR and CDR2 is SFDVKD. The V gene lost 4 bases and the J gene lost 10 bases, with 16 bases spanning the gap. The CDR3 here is CATSDSPGSRPQHF. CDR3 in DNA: TGTGCCACCAGTGACTCCCCCGGGAGCCGACCCCAGCATTTT.

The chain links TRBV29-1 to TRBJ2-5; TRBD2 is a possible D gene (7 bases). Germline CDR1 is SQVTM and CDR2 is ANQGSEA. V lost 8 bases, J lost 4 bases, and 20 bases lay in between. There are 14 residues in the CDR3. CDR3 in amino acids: CSSGGGGAPETQYF. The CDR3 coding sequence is TGCAGCTCGGGAGGAGGGGGGGCCCCAGAGACCCAGTACTTC.

The CDR3: CASSPKGQGGTGELFF. The CDR3 nucleotides are TGTGCCAGCAGCCCGAAAGGACAGGGTGGTACCGGGGAGCTGTTTTTT. This chain joins TRBV9 and TRBJ2-2; TRBD1 aligns across 8 bases. The CDR3 has 16 residues. J was trimmed by 5 bases and V by 4 bases; bases with no gene match: 10. Germline CDR1 SGDLS, CDR2 YYNGEE. The whole variable domain, filled in from reference TRBV9 and TRBJ2-2, reads DSGVTQTPKHLITATGQRVTLRCSPRSGDLSVYWYQQSLDQGLQFLIQYYNGEERAKGNILERFSAQQFPDLHSELNLSSLELGDSALYFCASSPKGQGGTGELFFGEGSRLTVL.

CDR3 amino acids: CSASGGGEAFF. In nucleotides, the CDR3 is TGCAGTGCTAGCGGTGGCGGCGAAGCTTTCTTT. This chain connects TRBV20-1 to TRBJ1-1; D is ambiguous. This CDR3 has 11 amino acids. V lost 3 bases to trimming and J lost 8 bases, with 10 bases between them. Germline assignment: CDR1 DFQATT and CDR2 SNEGSKA (reference sequence).

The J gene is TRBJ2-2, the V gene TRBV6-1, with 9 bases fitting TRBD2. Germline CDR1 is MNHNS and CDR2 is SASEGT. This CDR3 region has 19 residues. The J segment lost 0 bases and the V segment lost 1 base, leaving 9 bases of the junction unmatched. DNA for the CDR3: TGTGCCAGCAGTGAAGGCGCCCGGACTAGCGTCGCGAACACCGGGGAGCTGTTTTTT. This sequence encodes CASSEGARTSVANTGELFF.

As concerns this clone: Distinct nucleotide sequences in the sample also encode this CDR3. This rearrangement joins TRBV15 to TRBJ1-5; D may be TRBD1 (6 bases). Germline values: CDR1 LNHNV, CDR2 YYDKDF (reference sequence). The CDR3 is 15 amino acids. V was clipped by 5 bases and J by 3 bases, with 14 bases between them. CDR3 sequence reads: CATSREGGLNQPQHF. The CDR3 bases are TGTGCCACCAGCCGGGAGGGGGGCCTCAATCAGCCCCAGCATTTT.

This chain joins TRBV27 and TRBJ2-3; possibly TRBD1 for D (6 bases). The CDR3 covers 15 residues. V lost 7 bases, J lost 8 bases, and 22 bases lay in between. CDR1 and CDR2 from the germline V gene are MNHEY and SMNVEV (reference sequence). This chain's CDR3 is CASTGEPKFRGTQYF. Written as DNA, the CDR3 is TGTGCCAGCACCGGGGAACCGAAATTCAGGGGTACGCAGTATTTT.

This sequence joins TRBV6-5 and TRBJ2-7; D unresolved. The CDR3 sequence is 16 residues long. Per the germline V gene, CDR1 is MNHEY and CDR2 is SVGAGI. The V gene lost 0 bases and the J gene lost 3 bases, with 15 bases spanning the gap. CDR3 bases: TGTGCCAGCAGTTACTCGAGAGCGCACCTTGGCTACGAGCAGTACTTC. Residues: CASSYSRAHLGYEQYF.

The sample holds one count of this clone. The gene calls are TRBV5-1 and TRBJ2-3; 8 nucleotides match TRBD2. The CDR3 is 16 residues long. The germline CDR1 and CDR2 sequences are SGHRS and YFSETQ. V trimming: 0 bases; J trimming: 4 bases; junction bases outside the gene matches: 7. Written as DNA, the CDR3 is TGCGCCAGCAGCTTGGAAGCGGGAGTTCGTCCAGATACGCAGTATTTT. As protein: CASSLEAGVRPDTQYF.